Sequencing of this TCR beta chain was carried out in a study of cytomegalovirus exposure and HLA in healthy donors. Overall study findings and caveats: The authors judged a highly shared variant cluster likely a sequencing artifact.

PCR was performed using 60 Vbeta and 13 Jbeta primers. Clones were read by immunoSEQ multiplex PCR, and TCRdb kept only the in-frame ones, dropping some. The table records approximately 130,000 clones, 85% of them present only once. Concerning this clone: Antigen specificity is unknown.

The V gene's germline CDR1 is MNHEY and CDR2 SVGAGI. Losses at the gene ends were 5 bases for V and 6 bases for J; bases not matched to a gene: 4. The CDR3 is made up of 15 amino acids. Sequenced input: PBMCs. This chain links TRBV6-5 with TRBJ1-6, with 10 nucleotides matching TRBD1. The sequence was obtained from a woman under 40 in good health and CMV-seropositive. The CDR3 region is CASSPGQGVNSPLHF. The CDR3 DNA sequence: TGTGCCAGCAGTCCCGGACAGGGGGTTAATTCACCCCTCCACTTT.